Listed below are T cell receptor beta chains from one sample, sequenced in a study of OX40 agonist ivuxolimab in advanced cancers. Using immunoSEQ multiplex PCR, the repertoire was profiled, and TCRdb retains in-frame clones only, with some absent. The sample carries 72,000 or so clones, around 86% recorded once. The starting material was CD4+ or CD8+ T cells sorted from blood, obtained in a trial of the OX40 agonist ivuxolimab. The receptors derive from an adult with an advanced solid tumor such as melanoma, head and neck, liver or kidney cancer. CDR3s leave out the opening cysteine and the closing phenylalanine or tryptophan.

j_gene: TRBJ2-7; v_gene: TRBV9; CDR3aa: ASPRVGLAGGPYEQY
j_gene: TRBJ1-4; v_gene: TRBV11-3; CDR3aa: ASSPEGDENEKLF
j_gene: TRBJ1-2; v_gene: TRBV5-4; CDR3aa: ASSPDRQYGYT
j_gene: TRBJ2-3; v_gene: TRBV5-1; CDR3aa: ASSSWERNTDTQY
j_gene: TRBJ2-2; v_gene: TRBV9; CDR3aa: ASSSGTWGELF
j_gene: TRBJ1-4; v_gene: TRBV5-5; CDR3aa: ASSYLKSGEKLF
j_gene: TRBJ2-6; v_gene: TRBV5-1; CDR3aa: ASSLPGAGSSGANVLT
j_gene: TRBJ2-2; v_gene: TRBV5-4; CDR3aa: ASSLAPAGGTGELF
j_gene: TRBJ2-1; v_gene: TRBV7-9; CDR3aa: ASSLASGSNEQF
j_gene: TRBJ1-5; v_gene: TRBV19; CDR3aa: ASSMGADSYQPQH
j_gene: TRBJ1-2; v_gene: TRBV4-1; CDR3aa: ASSHPQTGDYGYT
j_gene: TRBJ2-2; v_gene: TRBV5-1; CDR3aa: ASSSLDRGGTGELF
j_gene: TRBJ1-2; v_gene: TRBV28; CDR3aa: ASTIAPYGYT
j_gene: TRBJ2-1; v_gene: TRBV18; CDR3aa: ASSRRLAGDYNEQF
j_gene: TRBJ1-5; v_gene: TRBV28; CDR3aa: ASSNAWAQH
j_gene: TRBJ2-7; v_gene: TRBV28; CDR3aa: ASGGSLSYEQY
j_gene: TRBJ1-1; v_gene: TRBV2; CDR3aa: ASSKQGSNTEAF
j_gene: TRBJ1-1; v_gene: TRBV29-1; CDR3aa: SVDGNTEAF
j_gene: TRBJ2-2; v_gene: TRBV28; CDR3aa: ATFRVPGHTGELF
j_gene: TRBJ2-1; v_gene: TRBV2; CDR3aa: ASSEWTEGNEQF
j_gene: TRBJ1-5; v_gene: TRBV27; CDR3aa: ASSLSANQPQH
j_gene: TRBJ1-3; v_gene: TRBV4-3; CDR3aa: ASSLFRSGNTIY
j_gene: TRBJ2-1; v_gene: TRBV7-2; CDR3aa: ASSLTGGAGVKF
j_gene: TRBJ1-2; v_gene: TRBV29-1; CDR3aa: SVGGAEKGYT
j_gene: TRBJ1-2; v_gene: TRBV2; CDR3aa: ASSDAAGYT
j_gene: TRBJ2-1; v_gene: TRBV25-1; CDR3aa: ASSDGDRDNEQF
j_gene: TRBJ1-4; v_gene: TRBV7-2; CDR3aa: ASSSFLVQEAFHEKLF